The source of this T cell receptor (beta chain) is a study of blood T cell repertoires in COVID-19. Study in general: T cells, B-cell-depleted T cells, or PBMCs supplied cDNA or gDNA.

How the authors handled the data: From reference gene primer amplification, estimates of nucleated cell counts were derived. The repertoire was sequenced with immunoSEQ multiplex PCR; TCRdb's copy has only in-frame clones and lacks some. V, J and clone size reflect that table, while D and trimming were determined from the DNA. This table holds some 130,000 clones, around four fifths found once. The germline gives CDR1 KGHDR, CDR2 SFDVKD. Trimming removed 1 base at V and 7 bases at J, with 7 bases between. CDR3 length: 13 amino acids. The chain carries TRBV24-1 and TRBJ2-1; no definite D call. The clonotype was recovered from a man aged 60 to 69 who had recovered from COVID-19. Specimen: peripheral blood. CDR3 nucleotides: TGTGCCACCAGTGATTTTGTCGGGAATGAGCAGTTCTTC. This codes for CATSDFVGNEQFF.